Described below is a single TCR beta chain sequence and its context. The sample is drawn from a study of blood T cell repertoires in COVID-19. Study in general: PBMCs, B-cell-depleted T cells, or T cells provided the cDNA or gDNA that made up the material.

The CDR3 is made up of 12 amino acids. The V end lost 7 bases, the J end lost 15 bases, and 16 bases lay between the germline ends. The table came from immunoSEQ multiplex PCR; TCRdb's copy has only in-frame clones and leaves some out. The sample lists under 250,000 clones; over 80% were seen once. This chain uses TRBV12-3 or TRBV12-4 with TRBJ1-6; perhaps TRBD1 as D (6 bases). The receptor's source is a woman between 70 and 85 years old with active or convalescent COVID-19. The sequenced sample was peripheral blood. The chain's CDR3 is CASNLRRGGLHF. The CDR3, as DNA: TGTGCCAGCAACCTCCGAAGGGGGGGCCTCCACTTT.